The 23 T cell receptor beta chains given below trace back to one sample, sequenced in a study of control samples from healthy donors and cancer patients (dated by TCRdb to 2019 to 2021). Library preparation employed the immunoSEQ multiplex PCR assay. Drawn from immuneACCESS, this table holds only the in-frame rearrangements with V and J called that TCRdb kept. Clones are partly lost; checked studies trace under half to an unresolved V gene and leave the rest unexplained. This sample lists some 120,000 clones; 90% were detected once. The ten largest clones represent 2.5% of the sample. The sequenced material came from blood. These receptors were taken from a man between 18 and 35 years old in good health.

The CDR3 spells CASTWASGLSTDTQYF. The DNA for the CDR3 is TGTGCCAGTACATGGGCTAGCGGATTGAGCACAGATACGCAGTATTTT. This rearrangement joins TRBV19 to TRBJ2-3, with 7 nucleotides matching TRBD2. CDR1 is LNHDA, CDR2 SQIVND, per germline (reference sequence). With V trimmed by 7 bases and J by 0 bases, 10 bases remained unmatched. This CDR3 region has 16 residues.

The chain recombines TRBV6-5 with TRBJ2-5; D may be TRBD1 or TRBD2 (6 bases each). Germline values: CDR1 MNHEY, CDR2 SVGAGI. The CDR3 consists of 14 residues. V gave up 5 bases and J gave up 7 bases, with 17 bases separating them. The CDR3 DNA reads TGTGCCAGCAGTCCCGACAGGCCCGGGGGGACCCAGTACTTC. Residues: CASSPDRPGGTQYF.

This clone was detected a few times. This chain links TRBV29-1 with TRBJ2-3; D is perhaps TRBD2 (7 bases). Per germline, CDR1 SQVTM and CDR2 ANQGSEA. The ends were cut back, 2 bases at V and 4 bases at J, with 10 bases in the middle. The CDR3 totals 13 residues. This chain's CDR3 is CSVEPGGADTQYF. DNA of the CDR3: TGCAGCGTTGAACCGGGGGGCGCAGATACGCAGTATTTT.

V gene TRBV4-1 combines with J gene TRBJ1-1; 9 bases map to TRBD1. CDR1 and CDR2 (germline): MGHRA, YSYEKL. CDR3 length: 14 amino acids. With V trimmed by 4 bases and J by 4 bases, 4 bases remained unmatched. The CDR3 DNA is TGCGCCAGCAGCCTCCGGGACAGGGCCACTGAAGCTTTCTTT. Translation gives CASSLRDRATEAFF.

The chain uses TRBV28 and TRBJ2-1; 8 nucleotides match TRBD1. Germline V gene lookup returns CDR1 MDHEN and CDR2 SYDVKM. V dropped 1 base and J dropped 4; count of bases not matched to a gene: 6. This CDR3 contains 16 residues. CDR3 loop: CASSLFTGGRYNEQFF. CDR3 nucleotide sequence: TGTGCCAGCAGTTTATTTACAGGGGGAAGATACAATGAGCAGTTCTTC.

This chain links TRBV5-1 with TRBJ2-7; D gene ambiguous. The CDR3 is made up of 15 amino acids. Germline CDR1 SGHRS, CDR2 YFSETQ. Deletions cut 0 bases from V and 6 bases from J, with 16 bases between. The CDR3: CASSLGLRVLTEQYF. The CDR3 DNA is TGCGCCAGCAGCTTGGGACTTAGGGTACTAACCGAGCAGTACTTC.

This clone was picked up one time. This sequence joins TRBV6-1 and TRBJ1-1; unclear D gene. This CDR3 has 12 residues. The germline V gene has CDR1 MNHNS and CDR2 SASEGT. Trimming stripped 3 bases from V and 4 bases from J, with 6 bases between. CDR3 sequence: CASSERSTEAFF. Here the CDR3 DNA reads TGTGCCAGCAGTGAGAGGAGCACTGAAGCTTTCTTT.

DNA of the CDR3: TGTGCCAGCAGCCCCCGCGGGGGAGCGAGCACCGGGGAGCTGTTTTTT. As protein: CASSPRGGASTGELFF. The V and J genes are TRBV11-3 and TRBJ2-2, with 7 bases identical to TRBD2. J lost 4 bases, V lost 5 bases, and 10 bases had no gene match. This CDR3 comprises 16 residues. The germline gives CDR1 SGHNT, CDR2 YENEEA.

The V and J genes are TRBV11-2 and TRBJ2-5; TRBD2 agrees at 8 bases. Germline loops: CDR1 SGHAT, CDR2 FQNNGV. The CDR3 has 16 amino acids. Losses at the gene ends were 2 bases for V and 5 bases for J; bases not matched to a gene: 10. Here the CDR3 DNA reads TGTGCCAGCAGCTTAACCTTAGCGGGGAAGTTGGAGACCCAGTACTTC. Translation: CASSLTLAGKLETQYF.

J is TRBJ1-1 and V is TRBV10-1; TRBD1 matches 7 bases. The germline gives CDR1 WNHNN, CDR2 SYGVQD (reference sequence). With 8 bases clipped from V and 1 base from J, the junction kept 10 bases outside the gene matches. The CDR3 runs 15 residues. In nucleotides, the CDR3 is TGCGCCAGCGCTAAGAACAGGGGCCGGAACACTGAAGCTTTCTTT. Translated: CASAKNRGRNTEAFF.

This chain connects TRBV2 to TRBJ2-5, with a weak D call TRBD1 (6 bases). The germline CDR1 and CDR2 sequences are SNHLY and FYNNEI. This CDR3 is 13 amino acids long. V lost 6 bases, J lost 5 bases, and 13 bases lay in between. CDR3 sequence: CASREDSGETQYF. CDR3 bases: TGTGCCAGCAGGGAGGACAGTGGGGAGACCCAGTACTTC.

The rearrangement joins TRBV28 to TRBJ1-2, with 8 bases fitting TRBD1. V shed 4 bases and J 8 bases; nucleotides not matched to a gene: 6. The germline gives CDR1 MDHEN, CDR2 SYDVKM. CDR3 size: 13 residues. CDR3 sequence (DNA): TGTGCCAGCAGTTCGACAGGGGTGGGAGGCTACACCTTC. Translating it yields CASSSTGVGGYTF.

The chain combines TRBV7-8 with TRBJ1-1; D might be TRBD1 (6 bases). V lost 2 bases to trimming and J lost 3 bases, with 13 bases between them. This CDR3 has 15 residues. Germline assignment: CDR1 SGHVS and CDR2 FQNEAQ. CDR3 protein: CASSLSQGGDTEAFF. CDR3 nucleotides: TGTGCCAGCAGCTTATCACAGGGTGGGGACACTGAAGCTTTCTTT.

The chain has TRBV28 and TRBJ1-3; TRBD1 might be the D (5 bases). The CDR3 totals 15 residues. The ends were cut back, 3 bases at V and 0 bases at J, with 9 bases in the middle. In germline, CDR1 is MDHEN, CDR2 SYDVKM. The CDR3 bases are TGTGCCAGCAGTTTGGGGCGTCTCTCTGGAAACACCATATATTTT. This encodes CASSLGRLSGNTIYF. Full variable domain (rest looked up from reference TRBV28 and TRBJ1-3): DVKVTQSSRYLVKRTGEKVFLECVQDMDHENMFWYRQDPGLGLRLIYFSYDVKMKEKGDIPEGYSVSREKKERFSLILESASTNQTSMYLCASSLGRLSGNTIYFGEGSWLTVV.

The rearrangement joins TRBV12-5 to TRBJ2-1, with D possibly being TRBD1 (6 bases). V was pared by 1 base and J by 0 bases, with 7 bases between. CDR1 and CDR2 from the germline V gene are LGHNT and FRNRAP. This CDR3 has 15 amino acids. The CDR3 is CASGLADSSYNEQFF. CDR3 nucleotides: TGTGCTAGTGGTTTGGCGGACAGCTCCTACAATGAGCAGTTCTTC. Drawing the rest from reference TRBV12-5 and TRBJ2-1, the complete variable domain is DARVTQTPRHKVTEMGQEVTMRCQPILGHNTVFWYRQTMMQGLELLAYFRNRAPLDDSGMPKDRFSAEMPDATLATLKIQPSEPRDSAVYFCASGLADSSYNEQFFGPGTRLTVL.

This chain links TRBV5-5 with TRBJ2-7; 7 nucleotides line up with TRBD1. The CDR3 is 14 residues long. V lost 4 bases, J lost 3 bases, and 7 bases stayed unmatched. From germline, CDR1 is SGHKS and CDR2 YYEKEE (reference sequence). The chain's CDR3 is CASSPGTEFYEQYF. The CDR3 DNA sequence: TGTGCCAGCAGCCCCGGGACAGAATTCTACGAGCAGTACTTC.

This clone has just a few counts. The CDR3 DNA sequence: TGTGCCAGCAGCCAAGTCGGTGGTGGCACTAAGGGTGGCTACACCTTC. Protein sequence: CASSQVGGGTKGGYTF. This chain connects TRBV3-1 (or the pseudogene TRBV3-2) to TRBJ1-2, with D unclear. Germline CDR1 reads LGHDT; CDR2 reads YNNKEL (reference sequence). V lost 1 base, J lost 7 bases, and 19 bases lay in between. The CDR3 totals 16 residues.

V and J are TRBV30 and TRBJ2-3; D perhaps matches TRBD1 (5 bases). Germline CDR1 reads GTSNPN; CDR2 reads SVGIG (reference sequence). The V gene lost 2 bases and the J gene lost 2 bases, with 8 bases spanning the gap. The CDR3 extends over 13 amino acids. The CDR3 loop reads CAWSQGSTDTQYF. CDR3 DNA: TGTGCCTGGAGTCAGGGTTCCACAGATACGCAGTATTTT.

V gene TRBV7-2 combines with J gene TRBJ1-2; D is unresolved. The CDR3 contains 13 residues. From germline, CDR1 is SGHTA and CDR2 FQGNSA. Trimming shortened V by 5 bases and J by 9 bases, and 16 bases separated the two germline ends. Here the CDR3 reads CASSLVSVGRYTF. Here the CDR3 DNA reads TGTGCCAGCAGCCTGGTATCTGTCGGCCGCTACACCTTC.

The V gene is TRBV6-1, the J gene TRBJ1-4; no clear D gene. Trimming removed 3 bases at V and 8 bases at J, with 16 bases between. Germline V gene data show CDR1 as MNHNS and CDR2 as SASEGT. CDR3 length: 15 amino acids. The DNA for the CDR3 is TGTGCCAGCAGTGATGTAAGGGCCGGTGTGGAAAAACTGTTTTTT. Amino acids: CASSDVRAGVEKLFF.

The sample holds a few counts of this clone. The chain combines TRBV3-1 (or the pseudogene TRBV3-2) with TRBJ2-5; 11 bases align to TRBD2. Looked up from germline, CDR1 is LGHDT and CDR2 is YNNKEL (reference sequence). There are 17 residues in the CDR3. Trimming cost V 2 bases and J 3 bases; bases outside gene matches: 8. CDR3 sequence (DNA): TGTGCCAGCAGCCAACTTATAGCGGGGGGGCGAGAAGAGACCCAGTACTTC. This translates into CASSQLIAGGREETQYF.

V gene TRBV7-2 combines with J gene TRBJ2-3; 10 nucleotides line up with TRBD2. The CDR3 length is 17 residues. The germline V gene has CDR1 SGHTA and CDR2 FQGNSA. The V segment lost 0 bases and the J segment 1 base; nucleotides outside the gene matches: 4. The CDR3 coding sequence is TGTGCCAGCAGCTTAGCGGCTAGCGGGAGAGGCACAGATACGCAGTATTTT. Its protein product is CASSLAASGRGTDTQYF.

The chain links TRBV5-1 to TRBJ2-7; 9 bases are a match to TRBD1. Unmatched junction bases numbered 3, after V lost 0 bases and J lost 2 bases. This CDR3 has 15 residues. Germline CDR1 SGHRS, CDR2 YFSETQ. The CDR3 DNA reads TGCGCCAGCAGCTTGGGACAGGGGGAGACCTACGAGCAGTACTTC. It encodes CASSLGQGETYEQYF.